The table lists the clone carrying this T cell receptor (beta chain) with many counts. Its antigen is unidentified. Sample time point: newly diagnosed GD, antithyroid drugs for less than 3 months. There was RNA extracted from PBMCs, and the TCR library was made from it. CDR1 and CDR2 (germline): MNHNS, SASEGT. CDR3 length equals 13 residues. The ends were cut back, 8 bases at V and 4 bases at J, with 15 bases in the middle. Arm-PCR of CDR3 regions and iRepertoire HTBI primers were used to build TCR beta libraries. One entry per CDR3 protein, called by TCRdb with MiXCR from the multiplex PCR reads. The sample contains more than 450,000 distinct CDR3 sequences, more than 10% of which appear only once. These data come from a study of regulatory T cells in long-lasting Graves disease. Study-wide results and caveats: Relative to new patients (966), persistent patients exhibited greater sharing of public clonotypes (about 3,000).

The same sample was also used in a study of T cells in Graves' hyperthyroidism and ophthalmopathy.

The V gene is TRBV6-1, the J gene TRBJ2-7, with unresolved D. The clonotype comes from a woman aged 30 to 39 with Graves disease. This specimen was peripheral blood mononuclear cells (PBMCs), taken at new diagnosis, from a patient treated with antithyroid drugs. This CDR3 is CASQNPVGYEQYF. The CDR3 bases are TGTGCCAGCCAAAACCCCGTTGGTTACGAGCAGTACTTC.